Listed below are T cell receptor beta chains from one sample, sequenced in a study of vaccination and CD4 T cells after COVID-19. TCRdb independently ran MiXCR on the PCR reads; one entry per CDR3 protein. The sample yields about 5,600 distinct CDR3 sequences, 45% to 60% seen once. Which antigens these TCRs recognize remains unknown. Sequencing was performed on CD4+ T cells from blood, cultured in vitro. The receptors were gathered from a human donor who had recovered from COVID-19. Each CDR3 is given with its conserved first and last residue. D genes are given only for firm matches. For some rows the clone size is stated as once, few or many, or as a class when expanded; others skip it.

v_call	d_call	j_call	clone_size	cdr3_nt	cdr3_aa
TRBV15	.	TRBJ1-1	few	TGTGCCACCAGCAGAGCGATTATGAACACTGAAGCTTTCTTT	CATSRAIMNTEAFF
TRBV15	.	TRBJ2-4	few	TGTGCCACCAGCCGGGCAGGGGCGGCCAAAAACATTCAGTACTTC	CATSRAGAAKNIQYF
TRBV2	TRBD1	TRBJ1-5	.	TGTGCCAGCAGGGGTACCAGGGGGGGCAATCAGCCCCAGCATTTT	CASRGTRGGNQPQHF
TRBV11-3	TRBD2	TRBJ2-7	.	TGTACCAGCAGGTTCACTAGCGGGTCCTACGAGCAGTACTTC	CTSRFTSGSYEQYF
TRBV7-9	TRBD2	TRBJ2-1	.	TGTGCCAGCAGCTTAGAGTGGGGGGGTTGGGTCGATGAGCAGTTCTTC	CASSLEWGGWVDEQFF
TRBV20-1	TRBD2	TRBJ2-7	.	TGCAGTGCTAGGTCTACCAGCGGGGCTACCTACGAGCAGTACTTC	CSARSTSGATYEQYF
TRBV11-3	.	TRBJ2-5	.	TGTGCCAGCAGAAGGGGGGGACAGTGGCTTCGGTATGTTGAGACCCAGTACTTC	CASRRGGQWLRYVETQYF
TRBV6-1	.	TRBJ1-5	.	TGTGCCAGCAGCCCCACAGGGCTTCAGCCCCAGCATTTT	CASSPTGLQPQHF
TRBV24-1	TRBD1	TRBJ2-1	few	TGTGCCACCAGTGGGCCCCGGCTCAGGGGGCGCGACGATGAGCAGTTCTTC	CATSGPRLRGRDDEQFF
TRBV24-1	TRBD2	TRBJ2-2	few	TGTGCCACCAGTGATCCGGGACTAGCGCCGACCGGGGAGCTGTTTTTT	CATSDPGLAPTGELFF
TRBV15	TRBD1	TRBJ1-4	few	TGTGCCACCAGCAGAGTGCAGGGGGAACTGTTTTTT	CATSRVQGELFF
TRBV7-9	TRBD2	TRBJ2-1	few	TGTGCCAGCAGCTCCCCGCCCGGGAGGGGAGACAATGAGCAGTTCTTC	CASSSPPGRGDNEQFF